This T cell receptor beta chain was recorded in a study of T cells after posttransplantation cyclophosphamide. Only in-frame clones appear in the TCRdb table, and some are missing; sequencing was by immunoSEQ multiplex PCR. The table records 15,000 to 25,000 clones, about nine tenths of them present only once. A marrow graft followed busulfan-fludarabine conditioning, with cyclophosphamide on days +3 and +4. Between the trimmed V and J ends, which lost 3 bases and 6 bases, there was a span of 11 bases. The CDR3 is made up of 14 amino acids. In germline, CDR1 is PRHDT, CDR2 FYEKMQ (reference sequence). On this clone: The antigen is undetermined.

Study findings and constraints: Donor CD8+ memory clones often dominated recipient blood repertoires at later times. TRB overlap between skin or GI tissue T cells and blood was limited. After PTCy, TRB diversity resembled that of CNI/methotrexate controls.

The receptor was derived from a female patient in her thirties or forties who received an allogeneic stem cell transplant from a related donor, was CMV-positive, and had no GVHD. A subset of T cells may come from the graft donor. This chain joins TRBV13 and TRBJ2-2; D is perhaps TRBD1 (7 bases). The input for sequencing was PBMCs, taken after allogeneic stem cell transplant with posttransplant cyclophosphamide. CDR3: CASSFGGGSGELFF. CDR3 sequence (DNA): TGTGCCAGCAGCTTTGGAGGGGGCTCCGGGGAGCTGTTTTTT. Full variable domain (outside the CDR3, taken from reference TRBV13 and TRBJ2-2): AAGVIQSPRHLIKEKRETATLKCYPIPRHDTVYWYQQGPGQDPQFLISFYEKMQSDKGSIPDRFSAQQFSDYHSELNMSSLELGDSALYFCASSFGGGSGELFFGEGSRLTVL.